Reported below is one T cell receptor (beta chain). The antigen it recognizes is unknown. Per-base qualities were not stored, and no clone one base away is much larger. TCRbeta CDR3 regions were amplified from genomic DNA by means of the immunoSEQ Assay, a bias-controlled multiplex PCR. In the authors' own workflow: The number of nucleated cells in each sample was estimated by amplification of reference gene primers within the assay. To quantify the absolute abundance of each unique TCRbeta CDR3 rearrangement, sequence reads were collapsed and filtered. For each sample, productive Simpson clonality was calculated as the square root of Simpson's diversity index across productive rearrangements. TCRdb stores this immuneACCESS table with in-frame sequences only. Part of the clones is absent; in the studies checked, under half of the shortfall reflects unresolved V genes, and no reason is known for the rest. That table furnishes V, J and clone size, whereas the DNA furnished D and trimming. The sample includes 40,000 or so clones, with approximately 86% observed a single time. 4.5% to 5.5% of the sample rests with the top ten.

This specimen comes from a study of blood T cell repertoires in COVID-19 (dated by TCRdb to the early 2020s). Background on the whole study: Samples covering the acute and convalescent phases of COVID-19 were provided by collaborators in the United States, Italy and Spain. The samples were drawn from the first 160 participants of the ongoing ImmuneRACE study and from over a thousand subjects provided by 6 global collaborators. Where available, HLA class I and class II types were taken from metadata supplied by the sample provider and were not determined by assay-based typing. The sample metadata nearly always contained a de-identified subject ID, COVID-19 status, age in years and sex. Deeply sampled blood TCRbeta repertoires from subjects exposed to, actively infected with, or recovered from COVID-19 were included in the dataset. The material from the prospective study consisted of cDNA or gDNA derived from T cells, B-cell-depleted T cells, or PBMCs. The repertoires were made available in a free public database intended to serve as a resource for research on the immune response to SARS-CoV-2.

Each collaborating institution followed its own protocols to collect whole blood in K2EDTA tubes. For TCRbeta analysis, collaborator samples were shipped as frozen whole blood, as isolated PBMCs, or as DNA extracted from either sample type. The CDR3 numbers 15 residues from cysteine through phenylalanine. Only the CDR3 DNA stays, 45 bases, in frame from base 1. V loses 4 bases at its end and J loses 7 bases; junction bases beyond the gene matches: 9. CDR1 and CDR2 are drawn from the germline V gene: SGHVS, FQNEAQ. What the authors observed across the whole study: How much clinical and demographic metadata was included differed by source and by participant, and the metadata was provided uncurated.

The rearranged segments are TRBV7-8 and TRBJ2-1, with 8 middle bases fitting TRBD1. The source of this sequence is a man in his forties or fifties with active COVID-19. Material for sequencing was peripheral blood. The CDR3 is CASSSGQGLGNEQFF. The DNA sequence is as follows: TGTGCCAGCAGCTCCGGACAGGGACTGGGGAATGAGCAGTTCTTC.